This entry concerns a single TCR beta chain. Its antigen is not identified. The sample originates from a study of CXCR3-negative and CXCR3-positive naive CD8 T cells. The study's findings and limits: Naive cells that were CXCR3-positive had more hydrophobic TRB CDR3s (compared with CXCR3-negative naive cells). Comparably high diversity marked both naive subsets, whereas memory CD8+ cells had much lower diversity. The naive subsets expressed comparable surface CD5, and the authors inferred TCR strength from TRB CDR3 properties.

TRB cDNA was prepared as libraries by UMI-labeled 5' RACE. TCRdb reprocessed the 5' RACE reads; each CDR3 protein has one entry and no DNA is given. The sample includes over 150,000 distinct CDR3 sequences. Triplicate sorts of 300,000 cells per CD8+ subset. Identification of naive CD8+ T cells rested on CD45RO-CCR7+CD27+CD95- status. The receptor was derived from a human donor in good health. Some clones in this sample may be carry-over from other donors' samples. Source material: naive CXCR3+ CD8+ T cells from blood. Subset described: CD45RO-CCR7+CD27+CD95- naive CD8+ T cells expressing CXCR3 (TNR3+).

The CDR3 is CASGWGGANEQFF. The chain carries TRBV25-1 and TRBJ2-1; checking the TCRdb D call of TRBD1 is not possible without DNA. The CDR3 runs to 13 residues. Germline loops: CDR1 MGHDK, CDR2 SYGVNS. Full variable domain (remainder filled in from reference TRBV25-1 and TRBJ2-1): EADIYQTPRYLVIGTGKKITLECSQTMGHDKMYWYQQDPGMELHLIHYSYGVNSTEKGDLSSESTVSRIRTEHFPLTLESARPSHTSQYLCASGWGGANEQFFGPGTRLTVL.